This T cell receptor beta chain originates from a study of T cells expressing NK-cell markers. Study background: Serological testing identified seven of the eight sequenced donors as HCMV-seropositive and one as seronegative.

Researchers built TCR beta cDNA using 5'RACE template switching with UMIs. From the 5' RACE reads, TCRdb lists one entry per CDR3 protein and no DNA. Its table records about 190,000 distinct CDR3 sequences. With respect to this clonotype: Its specificity is not known.

The study's findings and limits: The CD3+CD56-NKG2C+ fraction of a handful of donors was likewise dominated by these clonotypes. Dominant NKG2C+ clonotypes accounted for 1.0-7.0% of CD8+ T cells in about six donors.

The CDR3 sequence is 16 residues long. The germline CDR1 and CDR2 sequences are MNHEY and SVGEGT. The chain couples TRBV6-2 or TRBV6-3 to TRBJ2-5; TCRdb picks TRBD1, but there is no DNA to check that call. The sequence came from a man aged 18 to 69 in good health. Material for sequencing was blood T cells: a sorted CD56 or NKG2C T cell subset, CD4+ or CD8+ T cells, or bulk PBMC T cells (not recorded which). CDR3 protein: CASSSHRGWYQETQYF.